This TCR beta chain was captured by sequencing in a study of CD8 T cells in ankylosing spondylitis. The CDR3 is made up of 16 amino acids. Germline V gene lookup returns CDR1 MNHEY and CDR2 SVGEGT. V gave up 6 bases and J gave up 0 bases; unmatched junction bases: 8. This clonotype occurred a few times. Its antigen is unidentified. Points from the study as a whole: The study identified a TCR beta motif of several highly homologous variants that appeared characteristic of ankylosing spondylitis blood. Within matched ankylosing spondylitis synovial fluid, disease-linked clones were reportedly significantly enriched.

TCRdb re-derived calls from the 5' RACE reads in MiXCR, one entry per CDR3 protein. The sample consists of 150,000 to 200,000 distinct CDR3 sequences, approximately 10% of them appearing once. The material sequenced was blood, either unsorted or a sorted T cell fraction (not recorded which). The chain employs TRBV6-2 or TRBV6-3 and TRBJ2-1; 7 bases line up with TRBD2. The receptor was derived from a male donor with ankylosing spondylitis or in good health (not recorded which). CDR3: CASSAPRGSSYNEQFF. Here the CDR3 DNA reads TGTGCCAGCAGCGCGCCGCGGGGGAGCTCCTACAATGAGCAGTTCTTC.